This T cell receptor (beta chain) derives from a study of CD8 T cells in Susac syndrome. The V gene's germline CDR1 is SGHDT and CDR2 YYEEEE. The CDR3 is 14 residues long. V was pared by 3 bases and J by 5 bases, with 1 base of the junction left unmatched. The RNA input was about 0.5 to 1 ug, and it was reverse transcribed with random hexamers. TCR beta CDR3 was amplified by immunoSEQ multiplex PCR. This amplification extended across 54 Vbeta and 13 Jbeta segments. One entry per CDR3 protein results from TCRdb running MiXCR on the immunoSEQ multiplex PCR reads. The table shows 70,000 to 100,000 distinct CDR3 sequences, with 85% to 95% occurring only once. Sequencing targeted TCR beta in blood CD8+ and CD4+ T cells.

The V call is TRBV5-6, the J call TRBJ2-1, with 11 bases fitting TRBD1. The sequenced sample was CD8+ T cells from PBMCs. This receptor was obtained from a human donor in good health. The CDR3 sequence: CASSWGQGDNEQFF. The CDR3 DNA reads TGTGCCAGCAGCTGGGGACAGGGGGACAATGAGCAGTTCTTC.